This T cell receptor beta chain was sequenced for a study of blood T cell repertoires in COVID-19. Study as a whole: Italy, Spain and the United States were the sources of the convalescent and acute COVID-19 samples.

Some clones are missing from TCRdb's copy, which holds only in-frame ones; the method was immunoSEQ multiplex PCR. The sample has about 480,000 clones, 85% to 90% seen once; the top ten hold 4.3%. Looked up from germline, CDR1 is MDHEN and CDR2 is SYDVKM. CDR3 size: 15 residues. Trimming cost V 7 bases and J 8 bases, with 24 bases left between them. This clonotype was sampled from a woman in her thirties with acute or convalescent COVID-19. The rearrangement uses TRBV28 and TRBJ2-7, with D possibly TRBD1 on 6 matching bases. The material sequenced was peripheral blood. This CDR3 reads CASTPRQGHGPKQYF. In DNA form, the CDR3 reads TGTGCCAGCACCCCCCGTCAGGGACACGGGCCGAAGCAGTACTTC.